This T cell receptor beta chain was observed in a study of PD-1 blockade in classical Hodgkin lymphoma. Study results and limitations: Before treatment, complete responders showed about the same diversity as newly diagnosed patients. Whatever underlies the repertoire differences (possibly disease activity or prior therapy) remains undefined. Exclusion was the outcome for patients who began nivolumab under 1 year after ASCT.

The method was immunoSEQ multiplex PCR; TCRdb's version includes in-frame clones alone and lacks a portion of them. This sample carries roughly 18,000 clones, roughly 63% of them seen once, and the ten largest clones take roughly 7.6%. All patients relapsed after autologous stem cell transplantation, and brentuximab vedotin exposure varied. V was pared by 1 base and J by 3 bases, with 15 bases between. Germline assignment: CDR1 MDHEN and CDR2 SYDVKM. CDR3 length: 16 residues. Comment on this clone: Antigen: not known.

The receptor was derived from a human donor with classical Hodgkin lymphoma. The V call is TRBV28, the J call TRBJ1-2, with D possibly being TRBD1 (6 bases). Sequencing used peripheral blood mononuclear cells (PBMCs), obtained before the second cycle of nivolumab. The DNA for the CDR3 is TGTGCCAGCAGTTTATCTGGGGGCCTTGGGGACTATGGCTACACCTTC. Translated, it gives CASSLSGGLGDYGYTF.